This TCR beta chain was sequenced for a study of PD-1 blockade in classical Hodgkin lymphoma. Indicated time point: cycle 4 day 1 (C4D1), after six to seven weeks of nivolumab. All patients relapsed after autologous stem cell transplantation, and brentuximab vedotin exposure varied. The assay was immunoSEQ multiplex PCR, and TCRdb's table has in-frame clones only and misses some. The sample has tens of thousands of clones, around four fifths seen once. The junction had 6 bases not matched to a gene; V was cut back by 6 bases and J by 3 bases. Germline lookup yields CDR1 SGHTA and CDR2 FQGNSA. CDR3 length: 14 amino acids.

The clonotype originates from a human donor with classical Hodgkin lymphoma. The source material was peripheral blood mononuclear cells (PBMCs), sampled before the fourth cycle of nivolumab. J is TRBJ2-7 and V is TRBV7-2; TRBD1 matches at 9 bases. The CDR3 nucleotides are TGTGCCAGCAGGTCAACAGGGGGCGTCTACGAGCAGTACTTC. Its protein is CASRSTGGVYEQYF. The full variable domain, its missing parts supplied by reference TRBV7-2 and TRBJ2-7, is GAGVSQSPSNKVTEKGKDVELRCDPISGHTALYWYRQSLGQGLEFLIYFQGNSAPDKSGLPSDRFSAERTGGSVSTLTIQRTQQEDSAVYLCASRSTGGVYEQYFGPGTRLTVT.